This T cell receptor beta chain emerged from a study of long-term antiretroviral therapy in people with HIV. This was the immunoSEQ v3.0 assay at survey level. Libraries were prepared by immunoSEQ multiplex PCR; TCRdb keeps only in-frame clonotypes and omits some of them. The repertoire has approximately 20,000 clones, 80% of them found once; the top ten carry around 10%. People in the study who had HIV all got their treatment in the United States. In each sample, about 0.9-10 million cryopreserved PBMC were present before DNA extraction. The CDR3 length is 14 residues. The V gene's germline CDR1 is SQVTM and CDR2 ANQGSEA. Trimming took off 2 bases at V and 4 bases at J, with 12 bases between the two ends.

The receptor's source is a middle-aged woman with HIV. This chain uses TRBV29-1 with TRBJ2-1; the D gene is possibly TRBD2 (5 bases). Sequenced here: unsorted PBMCs, sampled 0.2 years after starting antiretroviral therapy. CDR3 nucleotide sequence: TGCAGCGTTGAATCTTTCGGGGATTACAATGAGCAGTTCTTC. This translates into CSVESFGDYNEQFF.